This paragraph covers one T cell receptor (beta chain) sequence. Its binding antigen is unknown. One base away there is no much larger clone; base qualities are not given. Donors were 39 systemically healthy Caucasian individuals from Russia aged roughly 6 to 90 years. About 9.6 milliliters of peripheral blood were collected from each donor into EDTA-treated Vacutainer tubes. Ficoll-Paque density-gradient centrifugation was used to isolate PBMCs, with at least 6 million obtained per sample. Trizol reagent was used to extract total RNA from the PBMCs, yielding at least 6 micrograms per sample. For every donor, an aliquot of PBMCs went through flow cytometry to measure the percentages of naive CD45RAhigh/CD27high T cells. The method behind the library was 5' RACE. Instrument on record: Illumina HiSeq 2500. The second PCR ran for roughly 7 to 12 cycles and used a J-beta primer mix along with a sample-barcoded 5' primer. Each TCR beta cDNA molecule received a unique molecular identifier from a template-switch 5' adaptor carrying 12 random nucleotides. Each sample yielded at least 3 million CDR3-containing paired-end reads. First-strand cDNA was synthesized from all RNA with the Mint cDNA synthesis kit, primed by a TRBC-specific oligonucleotide. All cDNA was treated with uracil-DNA glycosylase and then went through a first 18-cycle PCR with the universal primers M1SS and BC2_uni_R. On the authors' methods: For normalization, 1 million high-quality reads were randomly selected from each sample, with every read carrying a distinct molecular identifier. Reads with shared molecular identifiers were discarded instead of being binned into consensus sequences. CDR3 identification, clonotype clustering and error correction used MiTCR with a Q25 quality threshold and the strictest error-elimination algorithm. A nonparametric unseen species model with Euler transformation was used to estimate a lower bound on total TCR beta diversity. The raw public reads went through TCRdb reprocessing: fastp at Q25, MiXCR clone calling, in-frame beta chains kept. Each CDR3 protein appears once, grouped with its most common genes and DNA. These V and J calls are TCRdb output, not the study's own analysis. This sample comprises hundreds of thousands of distinct CDR3 sequences, 55% to 70% of them detected only once. The ten largest clones take up about 20% of the sample.

This record belongs to a study of blood T cells in healthy people across ages (dated by TCRdb to the mid-2010s). The study in broad terms: Template switching captured roughly one uniquely barcoded TCR beta cDNA molecule per two T cells in model experiments. Using deep sequencing normalized with unique cDNA molecular identifiers, the study measured how TCR beta repertoire diversity changes with age. Donors were grouped into four age groups: young (average approximately 15 years), middle-aged (approximately 41), aged (approximately 67) and long-lived (just over 80). Donors of different ages were randomly distributed across sequencing lanes to avoid experimental bias. The study analyzed two additional independent replicas of 1 million unique cDNA reads from the same blood draw for two donors, one aged 18 to 30 and one aged 80 or older. Study-level results and caveats: Bulk unsorted PBMC profiling prevented conclusive comparison of naive and antigen-experienced compartments. Because the CMV infection status of the donors was unknown, age-related changes in expanded clonotypes may potentially have been confounded. Total diversity estimates from one million sequenced T cells were considered lower bounds and underestimates. Observed TCR beta diversity correlated strongly with the percentage of naive T cells measured by flow cytometry. As age increased, observed TCR beta diversity per million T cells dropped in a roughly linear way, and a significant reduction was already evident by age around 41. Compared with the aged group, more naive CD4+ T cells, fewer expanded clones and increased TCR diversity were shown by the long-lived group, suggesting age selection.

The TCR was taken from a man aged 30-40 years in good health. Source material: blood.

The nucleotides read TGTGCCAGCAGCTTAAGCACCATATTCCCCTCCTACGAGCAGTACTTC. It specifies CASSLSTIFPSYEQYF. Recombination connected TRBV7-2 to TRBJ2-7; confidence is insufficient to name the D gene. CDR1 and CDR2, looked up from the germline V gene, are SGHTA and FQGNSA. V lost 2 bases and J lost 0 bases; the stretch between them is 14 bases long. The CDR3, cysteine through phenylalanine, is 16 amino acids long. The sequence is cut down to CDR3 DNA, 48 bases in frame from base 1.